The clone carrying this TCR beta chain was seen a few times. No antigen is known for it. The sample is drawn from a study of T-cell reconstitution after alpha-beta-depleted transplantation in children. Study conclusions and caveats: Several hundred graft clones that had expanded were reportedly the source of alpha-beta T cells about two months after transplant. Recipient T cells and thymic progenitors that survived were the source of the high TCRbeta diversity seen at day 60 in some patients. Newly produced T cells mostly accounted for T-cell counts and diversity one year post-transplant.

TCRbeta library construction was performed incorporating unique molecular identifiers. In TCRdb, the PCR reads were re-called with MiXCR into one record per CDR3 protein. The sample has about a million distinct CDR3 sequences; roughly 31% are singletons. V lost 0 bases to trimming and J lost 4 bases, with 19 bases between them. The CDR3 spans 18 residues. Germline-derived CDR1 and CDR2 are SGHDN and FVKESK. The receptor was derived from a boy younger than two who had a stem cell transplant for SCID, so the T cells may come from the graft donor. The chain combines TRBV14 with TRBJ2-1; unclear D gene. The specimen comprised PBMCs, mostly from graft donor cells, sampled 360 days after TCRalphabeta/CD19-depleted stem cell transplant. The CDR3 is CASSQDNGVLDKYNEQFF. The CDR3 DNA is TGTGCCAGCAGCCAAGATAATGGGGTCCTAGACAAATACAATGAGCAGTTCTTC. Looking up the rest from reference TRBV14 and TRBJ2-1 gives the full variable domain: EAGVTQFPSHSVIEKGQTVTLRCDPISGHDNLYWYRRVMGKEIKFLLHFVKESKQDESGMPNNRFLAERTGGTYSTLKVQPAELEDSGVYFCASSQDNGVLDKYNEQFFGPGTRLTVL.